This T cell receptor beta chain was found in a study of regulatory T cells in long-lasting Graves disease. Study conclusions and caveats: Persistent Graves' patients had lower TCR diversity than newly diagnosed ones. Under persistent disease, TRBV28, TRBJ1-2 and TRBJ2-5 were used preferentially.

To make TCR beta libraries, researchers used iRepertoire HTBI primers and Arm-PCR of CDR3 regions. TCRdb processed the multiplex PCR reads anew with MiXCR; each CDR3 protein has one entry. The data show hundreds of thousands of distinct CDR3 sequences, roughly a sixth seen once. Trimming at V came to 6 bases and at J to 8 bases, leaving 8 bases not matched to a gene. This CDR3 spans 13 amino acids. Germline CDR1 and CDR2: MNHNS and SASEGT. Documented time point: newly diagnosed GD, antithyroid drugs for less than 3 months. The TCR library was made from RNA extracted from PBMCs. This clonotype came up a few times. Its antigen is unidentified. The same sample was also studied in work on T cells in Graves' hyperthyroidism and ophthalmopathy.

This sequence joins TRBV6-1 and TRBJ1-2; 8 bases align to TRBD1. The starting material was peripheral blood mononuclear cells (PBMCs), obtained at new diagnosis, from a patient treated with antithyroid drugs. The clonotype comes from a man aged 40-49 years with Graves disease. The CDR3 DNA follows: TGTGCCAGCAGACCGACAGGGGAGGGCGGCTACACCTTC. This encodes CASRPTGEGGYTF.